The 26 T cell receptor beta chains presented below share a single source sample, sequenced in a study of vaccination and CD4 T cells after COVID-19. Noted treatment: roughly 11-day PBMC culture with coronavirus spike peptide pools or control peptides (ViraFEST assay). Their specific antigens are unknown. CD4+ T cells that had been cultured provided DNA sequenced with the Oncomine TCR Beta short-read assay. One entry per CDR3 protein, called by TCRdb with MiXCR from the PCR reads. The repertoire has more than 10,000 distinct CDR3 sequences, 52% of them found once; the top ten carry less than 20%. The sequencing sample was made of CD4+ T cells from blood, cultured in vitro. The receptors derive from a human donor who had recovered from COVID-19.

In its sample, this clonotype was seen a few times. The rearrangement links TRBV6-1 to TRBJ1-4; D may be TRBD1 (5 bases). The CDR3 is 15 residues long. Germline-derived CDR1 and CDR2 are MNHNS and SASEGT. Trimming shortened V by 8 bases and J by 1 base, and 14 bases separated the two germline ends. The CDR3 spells CASGTTGGTNEKLFF. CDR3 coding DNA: TGTGCCAGCGGGACCACGGGCGGAACTAATGAAAAACTGTTTTTT.

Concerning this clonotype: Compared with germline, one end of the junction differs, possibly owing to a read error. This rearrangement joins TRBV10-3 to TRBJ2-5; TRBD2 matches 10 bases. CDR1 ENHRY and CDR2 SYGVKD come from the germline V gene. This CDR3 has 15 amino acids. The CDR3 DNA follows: TGTGCCAGCAGTGATTTAGCGGGAGGACAAGAGACCCAGTACTTC. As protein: CASSDLAGGQETQYF.

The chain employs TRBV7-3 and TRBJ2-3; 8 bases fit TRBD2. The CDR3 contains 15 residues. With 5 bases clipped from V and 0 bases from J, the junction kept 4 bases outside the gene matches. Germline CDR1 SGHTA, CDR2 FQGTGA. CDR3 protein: CASSHSSGSTDTQYF. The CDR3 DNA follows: TGTGCCAGCAGCCACTCTAGCGGGAGCACAGATACGCAGTATTTT.

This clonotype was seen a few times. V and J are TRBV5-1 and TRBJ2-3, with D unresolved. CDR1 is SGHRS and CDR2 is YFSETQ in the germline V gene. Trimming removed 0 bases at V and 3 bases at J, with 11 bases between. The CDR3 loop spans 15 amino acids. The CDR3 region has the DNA TGCGCCAGCAGCTTGGATAGGGTTAGTACAGATACGCAGTATTTT. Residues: CASSLDRVSTDTQYF. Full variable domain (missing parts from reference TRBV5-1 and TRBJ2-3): KAGVTQTPRYLIKTRGQQVTLSCSPISGHRSVSWYQQTPGQGLQFLFEYFSETQRNKGNFPGRFSGRQFSNSRSEMNVSTLELGDSALYLCASSLDRVSTDTQYFGPGTRLTVL.

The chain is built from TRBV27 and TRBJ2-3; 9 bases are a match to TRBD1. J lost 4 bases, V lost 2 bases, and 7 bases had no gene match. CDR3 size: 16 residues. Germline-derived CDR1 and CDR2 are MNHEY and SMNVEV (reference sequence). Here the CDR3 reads CASSLEPGQGADTQYF. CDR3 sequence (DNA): TGTGCCAGCAGTTTAGAACCGGGACAGGGTGCAGATACGCAGTATTTT.

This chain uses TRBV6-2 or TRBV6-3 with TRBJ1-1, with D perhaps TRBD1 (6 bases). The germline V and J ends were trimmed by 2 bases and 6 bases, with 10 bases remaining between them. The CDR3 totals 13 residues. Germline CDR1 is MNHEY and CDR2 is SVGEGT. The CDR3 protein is CASSYMAGAEAFF. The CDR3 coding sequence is TGTGCCAGCAGTTACATGGCAGGGGCTGAAGCTTTCTTT.

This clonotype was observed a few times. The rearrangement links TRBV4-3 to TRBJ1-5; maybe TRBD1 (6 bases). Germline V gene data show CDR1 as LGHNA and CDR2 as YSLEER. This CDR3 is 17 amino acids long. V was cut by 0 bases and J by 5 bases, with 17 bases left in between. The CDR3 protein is CASSQDIGGGAYQPQHF. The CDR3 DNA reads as TGCGCCAGCAGCCAAGATATCGGTGGGGGCGCCTATCAGCCCCAGCATTTT.

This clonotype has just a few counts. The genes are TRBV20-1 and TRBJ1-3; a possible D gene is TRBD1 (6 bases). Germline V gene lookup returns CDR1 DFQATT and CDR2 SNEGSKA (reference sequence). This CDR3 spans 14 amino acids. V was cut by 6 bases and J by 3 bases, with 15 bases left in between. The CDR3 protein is CSARRQAYGNTIYF. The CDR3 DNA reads TGCAGTGCCAGGCGACAGGCGTATGGAAACACCATATATTTT.

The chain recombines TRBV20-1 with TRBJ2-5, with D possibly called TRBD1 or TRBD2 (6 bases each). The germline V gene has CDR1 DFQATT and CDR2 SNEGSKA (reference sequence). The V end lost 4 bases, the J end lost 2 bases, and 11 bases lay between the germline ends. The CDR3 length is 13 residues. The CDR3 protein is CSANRGPQETQYF. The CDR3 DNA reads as TGCAGTGCTAACCGGGGGCCGCAAGAGACCCAGTACTTC.

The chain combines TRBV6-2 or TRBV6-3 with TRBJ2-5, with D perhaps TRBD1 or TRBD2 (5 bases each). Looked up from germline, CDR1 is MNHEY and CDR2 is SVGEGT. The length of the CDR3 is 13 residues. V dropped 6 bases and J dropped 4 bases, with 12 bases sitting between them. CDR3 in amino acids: CASRDSAGETQYF. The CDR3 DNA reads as TGTGCCAGCAGAGACAGCGCGGGAGAGACCCAGTACTTC.

The CDR3 sequence: CASRDTSGRLTDTQYF. Written as DNA, the CDR3 is TGTGCCAGCAGAGACACTAGCGGGAGGCTCACAGATACGCAGTATTTT. The chain employs TRBV6-1 and TRBJ2-3, with 12 positions matching TRBD2. Germline V CDR1 and CDR2: MNHNS, SASEGT. This CDR3 contains 16 residues. Germline trimming cut 6 bases from V and 2 bases from J; bases unmatched to any gene: 6.

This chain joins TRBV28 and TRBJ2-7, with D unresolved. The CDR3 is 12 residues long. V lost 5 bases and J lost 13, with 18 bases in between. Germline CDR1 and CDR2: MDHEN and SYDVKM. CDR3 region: CASSPRLLFQYF. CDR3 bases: TGTGCCAGCAGTCCCCGATTGTTGTTCCAATACTTC.

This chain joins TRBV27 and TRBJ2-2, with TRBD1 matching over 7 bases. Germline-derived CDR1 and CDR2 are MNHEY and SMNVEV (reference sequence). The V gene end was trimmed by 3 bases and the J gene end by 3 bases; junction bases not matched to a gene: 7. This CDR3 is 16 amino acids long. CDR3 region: CASSFEGARDTGELFF. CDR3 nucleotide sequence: TGTGCCAGCAGTTTTGAGGGGGCGCGGGACACCGGGGAGCTGTTTTTT.

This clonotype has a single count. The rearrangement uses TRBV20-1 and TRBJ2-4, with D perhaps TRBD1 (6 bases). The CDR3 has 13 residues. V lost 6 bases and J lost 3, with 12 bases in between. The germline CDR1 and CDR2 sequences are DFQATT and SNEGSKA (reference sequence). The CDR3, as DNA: TGCAGTGCAGAAGACAGGAGCAAAAACATTCAGTACTTC. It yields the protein CSAEDRSKNIQYF.

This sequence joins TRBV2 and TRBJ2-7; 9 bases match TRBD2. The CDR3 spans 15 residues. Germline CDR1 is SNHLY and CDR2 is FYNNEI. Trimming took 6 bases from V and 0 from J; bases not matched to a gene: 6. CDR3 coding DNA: TGTGCCAGCAGAGCGGGAGGCCCTCCCTCCTACGAGCAGTACTTC. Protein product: CASRAGGPPSYEQYF.

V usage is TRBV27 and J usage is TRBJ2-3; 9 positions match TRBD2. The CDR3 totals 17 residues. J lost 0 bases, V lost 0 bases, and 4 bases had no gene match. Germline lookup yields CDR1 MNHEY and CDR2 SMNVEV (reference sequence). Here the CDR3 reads CASSLSSSGASTDTQYF. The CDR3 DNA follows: TGTGCCAGCAGTTTATCATCTAGCGGGGCTAGCACAGATACGCAGTATTTT.

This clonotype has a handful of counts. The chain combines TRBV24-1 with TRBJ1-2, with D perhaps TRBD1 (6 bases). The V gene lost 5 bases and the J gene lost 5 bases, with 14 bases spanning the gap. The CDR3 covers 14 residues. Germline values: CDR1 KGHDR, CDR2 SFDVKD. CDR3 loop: CATSGRTVEYGYTF. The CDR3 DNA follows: TGTGCCACCAGTGGGAGGACAGTGGAGTATGGCTACACCTTC.

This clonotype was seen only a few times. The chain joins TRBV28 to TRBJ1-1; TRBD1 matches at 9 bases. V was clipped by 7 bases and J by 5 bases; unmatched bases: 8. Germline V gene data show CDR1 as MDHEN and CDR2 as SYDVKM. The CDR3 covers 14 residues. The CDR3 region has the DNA TGTGCCAGCATTGACCGGGACAGGGTTACTGAAGCTTTCTTT. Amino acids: CASIDRDRVTEAFF.

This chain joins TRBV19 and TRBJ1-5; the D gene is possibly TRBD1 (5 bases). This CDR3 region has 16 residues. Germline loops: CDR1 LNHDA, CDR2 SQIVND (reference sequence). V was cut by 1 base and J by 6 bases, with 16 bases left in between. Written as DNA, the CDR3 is TGTGCCAGTAGTATAGGGGTGGGACTTTCGGGTCAGCCCCAGCATTTT. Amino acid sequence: CASSIGVGLSGQPQHF. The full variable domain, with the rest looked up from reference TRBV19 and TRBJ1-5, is DGGITQSPKYLFRKEGQNVTLSCEQNLNHDAMYWYRQDPGQGLRLIYYSQIVNDFQKGDIAEGYSVSREKKESFPLTVTSAQKNPTAFYLCASSIGVGLSGQPQHFGDGTRLSIL.

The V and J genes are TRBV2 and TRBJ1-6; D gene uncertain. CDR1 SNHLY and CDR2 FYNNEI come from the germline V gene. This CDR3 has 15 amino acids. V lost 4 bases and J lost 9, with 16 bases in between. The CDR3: CASSVETQRLSPLHF. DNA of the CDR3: TGTGCCAGCAGTGTCGAAACCCAGCGACTTTCACCCCTCCACTTT.

The CDR3 loop is CASSPTTPGELFF. The CDR3 DNA follows: TGTGCCAGCTCACCGACAACGCCCGGGGAGCTGTTTTTT. The V and J genes are TRBV18 and TRBJ2-2; D not certain. Germline loops: CDR1 KGHSH, CDR2 LQKENI. Deletions cut 3 bases from V and 6 bases from J, with 8 bases between. CDR3 length: 13 residues. Full variable domain (rest looked up from reference TRBV18 and TRBJ2-2): NAGVMQNPRHLVRRRGQEARLRCSPMKGHSHVYWYRQLPEEGLKFMVYLQKENIIDESGMPKERFSAEFPKEGPSILRIQQVVRGDSAAYFCASSPTTPGELFFGEGSRLTVL.

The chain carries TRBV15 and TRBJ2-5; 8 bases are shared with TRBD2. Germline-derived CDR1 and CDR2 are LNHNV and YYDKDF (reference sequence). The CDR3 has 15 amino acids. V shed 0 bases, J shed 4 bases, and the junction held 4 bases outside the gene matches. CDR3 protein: CATSREGLVAETQYF. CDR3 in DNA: TGTGCCACCAGCAGAGAGGGACTAGTTGCAGAGACCCAGTACTTC.

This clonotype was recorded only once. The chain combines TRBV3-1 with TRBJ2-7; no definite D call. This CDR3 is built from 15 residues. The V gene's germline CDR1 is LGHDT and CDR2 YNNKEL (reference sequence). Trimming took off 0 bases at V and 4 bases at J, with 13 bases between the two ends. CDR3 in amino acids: CASSQDVWRPYEQYF. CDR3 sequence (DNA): TGTGCCAGCAGCCAAGATGTCTGGAGACCATACGAGCAGTACTTC.

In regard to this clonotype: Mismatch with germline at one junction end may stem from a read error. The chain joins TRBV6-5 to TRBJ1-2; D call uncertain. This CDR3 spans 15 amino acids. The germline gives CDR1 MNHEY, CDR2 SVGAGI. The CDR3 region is CASGYLIEGAYGYTF. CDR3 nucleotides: TGTGCCAGCGGTTATCTGATTGAGGGAGCCTATGGCTACACCTTC.

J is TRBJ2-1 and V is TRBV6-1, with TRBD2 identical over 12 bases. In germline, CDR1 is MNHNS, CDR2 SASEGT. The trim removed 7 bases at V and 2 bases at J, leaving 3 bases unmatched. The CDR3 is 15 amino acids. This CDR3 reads CASKRTSGAYNEQFF. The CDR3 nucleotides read TGTGCCAGCAAGCGGACTAGCGGGGCCTACAATGAGCAGTTCTTC.

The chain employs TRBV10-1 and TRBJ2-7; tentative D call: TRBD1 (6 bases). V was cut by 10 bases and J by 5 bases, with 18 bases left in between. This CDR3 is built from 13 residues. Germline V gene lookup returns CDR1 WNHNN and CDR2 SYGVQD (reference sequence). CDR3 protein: CATQQGPRDEQYF. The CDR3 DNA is TGCGCCACCCAACAGGGCCCTCGGGACGAGCAGTACTTC.